This T cell receptor (beta chain) came from a study of T cell responses to AZD1222 COVID-19 vaccine. This CDR3 contains 13 residues. Germline lookup yields CDR1 LGHNA and CDR2 YNFKEQ. V was clipped by 1 base and J by 7 bases, with 8 bases between them. As concerns this clone: The antigen remains unidentified.

Method: immunoSEQ multiplex PCR; TCRdb's copy keeps in-frame clones and lacks some. The sample lists tens of thousands of clones, around 87% seen once, with approximately 16% in the top ten. Study-wide results and caveats: Mapped onto spike, vaccine-associated CD4 TCRs spanned it and were dominant at 160-218 and 743-854. Every sample of the repertoires postdated the peak T cell response.

The chain uses TRBV4-2 and TRBJ1-3, with D unresolved. The sequences come from peripheral blood, collected on day 0 of AZD1222 vaccination. The sequence derives from an adult in good health. The CDR3, as DNA: TGTGCCAGCAGCCAAGGGAGCGGCAACACCATATATTTT. Protein product: CASSQGSGNTIYF.